These 8 T cell receptor beta chains came from one sample sequenced in a study of blood T cell repertoires in COVID-19. Produced via immunoSEQ multiplex PCR; TCRdb's table is partial and in-frame only. The sample holds about 190,000 clones, 65% to 90% seen once. Input material: PBMCs or T cells enriched from blood (not recorded which). These receptors were collected from a woman aged 55-70 years with acute COVID-19.

The J gene is TRBJ2-7, the V gene TRBV7-2; 11 bases fit TRBD1. This CDR3 region has 14 residues. Germline-derived CDR1 and CDR2 are SGHTA and FQGNSA. V trimming: 4 bases; J trimming: 2 bases; junction bases outside the gene matches: 1. This CDR3 is CASSWGQGAYEQYF. In DNA form, the CDR3 reads TGTGCCAGCAGCTGGGGACAGGGGGCCTACGAGCAGTACTTC. Looking up the rest from reference TRBV7-2 and TRBJ2-7 gives the full variable domain: GAGVSQSPSNKVTEKGKDVELRCDPISGHTALYWYRQSLGQGLEFLIYFQGNSAPDKSGLPSDRFSAERTGGSVSTLTIQRTQQEDSAVYLCASSWGQGAYEQYFGPGTRLTVT.

The DNA for the CDR3 is TGCGCCAGCAGCCCGAGGGGGGCTAGCGGGATACGAGAGACCCAGTACTTC. It is translated as CASSPRGASGIRETQYF. The genes are TRBV5-1 and TRBJ2-5; 9 bases agree with TRBD2. The CDR3 sequence is 17 residues long. Germline assignment: CDR1 SGHRS and CDR2 YFSETQ. V was pared by 4 bases and J by 4 bases, with 14 bases of the junction left unmatched.

This chain connects TRBV30 to TRBJ1-5; D gene ambiguous. The CDR3 is made up of 13 amino acids. Germline CDR1 and CDR2: GTSNPN and SVGIG (reference sequence). Trimming cost V 2 bases and J 1 base, with 6 bases left between them. CDR3 bases: TGTGCCTGGAGTCCCCGGAGCAATCAGCCCCAGCATTTT. Translation gives CAWSPRSNQPQHF.

This chain uses TRBV5-5 with TRBJ2-7; D is perhaps TRBD1 (6 bases). V lost 3 bases and J lost 6, with 22 bases in between. In germline, CDR1 is SGHKS, CDR2 YYEKEE (reference sequence). The CDR3 sequence is 16 residues long. The CDR3: CASSSRVGDIKGEQYV. The CDR3 DNA reads as TGTGCCAGCAGCTCCCGAGTCGGGGACATCAAAGGCGAGCAGTACGTC.

The CDR3: CASSIGTQNTEAFF. Written as DNA, the CDR3 is TGTGCCAGTAGTATTGGGACACAGAACACTGAAGCTTTCTTT. The chain links TRBV19 to TRBJ1-1, with a tentative D call TRBD1 (6 bases). Trimming took off 3 bases at V and 1 base at J, with 9 bases between the two ends. The CDR3 consists of 14 residues. Looked up from germline, CDR1 is LNHDA and CDR2 is SQIVND (reference sequence).

The chain carries TRBV11-2 and TRBJ1-3; D unclear. The length of the CDR3 is 17 residues. V was shortened by 4 bases and J by 2 bases, with 18 bases between the two germline ends. Germline CDR1 is SGHAT and CDR2 is FQNNGV. The CDR3 region has the DNA TGTGCCAGCAGCTCGGGTATAGGTAGACTGCCTGGAAACACCATATATTTT. Its translation: CASSSGIGRLPGNTIYF.

This chain connects TRBV6-1 to TRBJ2-1; D possibly corresponds to TRBD2 (6 bases). V was cut by 3 bases and J by 2 bases, with 11 bases left in between. The CDR3 has 15 residues. Germline lookup yields CDR1 MNHNS and CDR2 SASEGT. The CDR3: CASSDAAGTYNEQFF. CDR3 coding DNA: TGTGCCAGCAGTGACGCGGCGGGAACCTACAATGAGCAGTTCTTC.

This chain joins TRBV7-2 and TRBJ2-1; D is uncertain. The germline V and J ends were trimmed by 6 bases and 9 bases, with 9 bases remaining between them. Per the germline V gene, CDR1 is SGHTA and CDR2 is FQGNSA. The CDR3 runs to 11 residues. CDR3 DNA: TGTGCCAGCAGTCAGTGGAGTGAGCAGTTCTTC. Translated: CASSQWSEQFF.